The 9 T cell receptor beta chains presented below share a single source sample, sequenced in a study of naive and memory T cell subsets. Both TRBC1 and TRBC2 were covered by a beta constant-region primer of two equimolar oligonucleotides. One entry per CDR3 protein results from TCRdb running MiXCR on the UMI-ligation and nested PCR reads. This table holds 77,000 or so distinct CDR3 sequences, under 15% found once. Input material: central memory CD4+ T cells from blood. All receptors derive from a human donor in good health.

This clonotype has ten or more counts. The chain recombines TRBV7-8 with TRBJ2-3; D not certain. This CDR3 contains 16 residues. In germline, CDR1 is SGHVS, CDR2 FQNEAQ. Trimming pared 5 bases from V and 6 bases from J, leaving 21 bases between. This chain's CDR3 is CASSERRSTPSDTQYF. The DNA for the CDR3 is TGTGCCAGCAGCGAACGACGGTCTACCCCGTCGGATACGCAGTATTTT.

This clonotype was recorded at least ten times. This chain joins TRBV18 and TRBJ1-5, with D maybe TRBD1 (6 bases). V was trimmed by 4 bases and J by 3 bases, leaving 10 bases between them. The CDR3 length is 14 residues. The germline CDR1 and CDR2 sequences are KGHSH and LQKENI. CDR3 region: CASSLTGYNQPQHF. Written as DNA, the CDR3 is TGTGCCAGCTCACTCACAGGGTACAATCAGCCCCAGCATTTT.

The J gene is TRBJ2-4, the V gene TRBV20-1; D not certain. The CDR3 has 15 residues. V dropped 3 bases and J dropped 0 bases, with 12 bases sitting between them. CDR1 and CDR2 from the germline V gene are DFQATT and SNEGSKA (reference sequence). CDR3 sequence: CSASGSILAKNIQYF. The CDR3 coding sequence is TGCAGTGCTAGTGGCAGCATCCTAGCCAAAAACATTCAGTACTTC.

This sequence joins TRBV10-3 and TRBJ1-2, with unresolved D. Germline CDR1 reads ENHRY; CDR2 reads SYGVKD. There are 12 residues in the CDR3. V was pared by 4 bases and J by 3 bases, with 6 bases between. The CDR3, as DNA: TGTGCCATCAGTGTACAAGACTATGGCTACACCTTC. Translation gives CAISVQDYGYTF.

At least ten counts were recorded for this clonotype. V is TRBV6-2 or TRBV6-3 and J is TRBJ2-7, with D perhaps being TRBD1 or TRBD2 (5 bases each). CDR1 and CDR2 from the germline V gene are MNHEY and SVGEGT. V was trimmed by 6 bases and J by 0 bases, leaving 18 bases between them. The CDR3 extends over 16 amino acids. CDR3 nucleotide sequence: TGTGCCAGCAGCCCTACTGGGACGGCAACCTCCTACGAGCAGTACTTC. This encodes CASSPTGTATSYEQYF.

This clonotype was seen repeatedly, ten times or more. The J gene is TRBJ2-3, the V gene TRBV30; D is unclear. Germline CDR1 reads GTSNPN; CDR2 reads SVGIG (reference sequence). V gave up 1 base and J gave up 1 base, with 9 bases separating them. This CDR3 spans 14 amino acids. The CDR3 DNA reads TGTGCCTGGAGTGAGACCTGGGGCACAGATACGCAGTATTTT. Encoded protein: CAWSETWGTDTQYF.

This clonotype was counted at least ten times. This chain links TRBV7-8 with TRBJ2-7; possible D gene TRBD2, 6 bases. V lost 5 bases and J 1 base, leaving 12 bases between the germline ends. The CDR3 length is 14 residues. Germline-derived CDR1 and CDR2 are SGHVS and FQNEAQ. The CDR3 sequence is CASSGLEGSYEQYF. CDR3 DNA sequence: TGTGCCAGCAGCGGGTTGGAGGGGTCCTACGAGCAGTACTTC.

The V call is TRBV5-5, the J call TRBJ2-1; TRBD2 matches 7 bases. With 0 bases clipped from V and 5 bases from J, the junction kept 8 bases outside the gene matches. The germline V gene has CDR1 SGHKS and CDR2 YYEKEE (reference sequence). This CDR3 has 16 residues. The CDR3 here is CASSLGGGLRDNEQFF. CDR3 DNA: TGTGCCAGCAGCTTGGGCGGGGGTTTAAGGGACAATGAGCAGTTCTTC.

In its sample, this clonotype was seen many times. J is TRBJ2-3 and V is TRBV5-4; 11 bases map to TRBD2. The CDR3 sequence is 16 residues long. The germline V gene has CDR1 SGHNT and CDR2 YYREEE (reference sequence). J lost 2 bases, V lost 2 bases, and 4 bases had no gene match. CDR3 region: CASSFRLAGITDTQYF. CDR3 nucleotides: TGTGCCAGCAGCTTCAGACTAGCGGGGATCACAGATACGCAGTATTTT.